The clone carrying this TCR beta chain came up many times. These data originate in a study of T cell repertoires in cytomegalovirus infection. The overall study: CMV infection together with matching HLA type was indicated by public TCR beta signatures.

V was shortened by 5 bases and J by 4 bases, with 11 bases between the two germline ends. The CDR3 is 13 amino acids. Germline assignment: CDR1 SGHTA and CDR2 FQGTGA. Using its own MiXCR run on the reads, TCRdb lists one record per CDR3 protein. The data show 150,000 to 200,000 distinct CDR3 sequences, roughly a fifth seen once. The source material was PBMCs. The J gene is TRBJ2-5, the V gene TRBV7-3; D call uncertain. The clonotype comes from a human donor in good health (CMV status not recorded). Some clones in this sample may be carry-over from other donors' samples. Here the CDR3 reads CASSPDPRETQYF. CDR3 in DNA: TGTGCCAGCAGCCCCGACCCGCGAGAGACCCAGTACTTC.